This T cell receptor beta chain appears in the sequencing data of a study of cytomegalovirus exposure and HLA in healthy donors. V was trimmed by 5 bases and J by 7 bases, leaving 18 bases between them. In germline, CDR1 is LNHDA, CDR2 SQIVND (reference sequence). The CDR3 contains 15 residues. Sequencing was performed with immunoSEQ multiplex PCR; in TCRdb, only in-frame clones are kept and a portion is missing. The data hold 200,000 to 250,000 clones, with 80% to 85% observed a single time. The J gene is TRBJ2-1, the V gene TRBV19; the D call may be TRBD1 or TRBD2 (5 bases each). Specimen: PBMCs. This receptor was obtained from a woman under 40 in good health and CMV-seropositive. The CDR3 is CASSSPGRKLNEQFF. The CDR3 DNA follows: TGTGCCAGTAGTTCACCGGGACGGAAGTTAAATGAGCAGTTCTTC.